Sequencing of this T cell receptor (beta chain) was carried out in a study of shared clonotypes between healthy human individuals. Sequencing was performed with immunoSEQ multiplex PCR; in TCRdb, only in-frame clones are kept and a portion is missing. The table has around 2.5 million clones, 90% to 95% seen once; the top ten hold around 0.37%. This clone was seen once. What was sequenced was naive CD4+ T cells from PBMCs. Subset noted: CD45RA+ positively selected. The sequence derives from a man aged 18 to 30 in good health. Some clones in this sample may be carry-over from other donors' samples.

CDR3: CASSPWRGREDTIYF. For the CDR3, the DNA is TGTGCCAGCAGCCCTTGGAGGGGTAGGGAGGACACCATATATTTT. The rearrangement links TRBV7-2 to TRBJ1-3; D possibly corresponds to TRBD1 (5 bases). CDR3 length equals 15 residues. Germline assignment: CDR1 SGHTA and CDR2 FQGNSA. Trimming left V 5 bases short and J 8 bases short, with 19 bases between.